The 27 T cell receptor beta chains below all came from one sample that was sequenced in a study of metastatic and nonmetastatic thyroid tumors. TCRdb re-called the PCR reads via MiXCR. The table lists roughly 32,000 clones, 15% to 20% of them singletons. No treatment of any kind had been given to any patient before thyroid surgery. Sequencing was performed on blood. These TCRs come from a female donor with papillary thyroid cancer or a benign thyroid nodule (not recorded which). Some clones in this sample may be carry-over from other donors' samples.

The table lists this clone with many counts. The chain employs TRBV12-3 or TRBV12-4 and TRBJ2-1, with 8 positions matching TRBD2. This CDR3 has 14 residues. V was pared by 3 bases and J by 8 bases, with 6 bases of the junction left unmatched. CDR3 loop: CASSFERGIYEQFF. As DNA, the CDR3 is TGTGCCAGCAGTTTCGAGCGGGGGATTTATGAGCAGTTCTTC.

This clone was recorded at least ten times. The chain joins TRBV15 to TRBJ2-7; D is ambiguous. Trimming left V 7 bases short and J 0 bases short, with 13 bases between. The CDR3 consists of 14 residues. The germline CDR1 and CDR2 sequences are LNHNV and YYDKDF (reference sequence). The CDR3 DNA reads TGTGCCACCAAGGTCGAACTGAGCTCCTACGAGCAGTACTTC. It codes for CATKVELSSYEQYF.

This clone was detected many times. The V gene is TRBV6-1, the J gene TRBJ1-1, with a possible D match to TRBD1 (5 bases). Germline-derived CDR1 and CDR2 are MNHNS and SASEGT. V was cut by 6 bases and J by 5 bases, with 10 bases left in between. This CDR3 has 12 amino acids. This chain's CDR3 is CASRRGRTEAFF. CDR3 in DNA: TGTGCCAGCAGAAGGGGTAGAACTGAAGCTTTCTTT.

This clone occurred many times. V and J are TRBV9 and TRBJ1-1; no definite D call. Trimming removed 4 bases at V and 0 bases at J, with 16 bases between. The CDR3 has 16 amino acids. From germline, CDR1 is SGDLS and CDR2 YYNGEE. The CDR3 nucleotides read TGTGCCAGCAGCCCATCCGTCGGGCAGATGAACACTGAAGCTTTCTTT. It is translated as CASSPSVGQMNTEAFF.

To note about this clone: The junction does not match germline at one end; this may be a read error. V is TRBV10-3 and J is TRBJ1-2, with 7 bases aligning to TRBD1. The CDR3 has 13 amino acids. Germline V gives CDR1 ENHRY, CDR2 SYGVKD. DNA of the CDR3: TGCGCCATCAGGCCGGGACAGAACTATGGCTACCCCTTC. Translating gives CAIRPGQNYGYPF.

This clone was seen repeatedly, ten times or more. The genes are TRBV4-1 and TRBJ1-2, with D perhaps TRBD1 (6 bases). Trimming took off 1 base at V and 8 bases at J, with 23 bases between the two ends. The CDR3 loop spans 17 amino acids. Germline-derived CDR1 and CDR2 are MGHRA and YSYEKL. The CDR3 protein is CASSQGDNTGFISGYTF. The CDR3 DNA is TGCGCCAGCAGCCAAGGAGATAATACAGGGTTTATATCAGGCTACACCTTC.

Many counts were recorded for this clone. The genes are TRBV11-2 and TRBJ2-6; D uncertain. V lost 2 bases, J lost 4 bases, and 9 bases lay in between. Germline V gene sequence: CDR1 SGHAT, CDR2 FQNNGV. The CDR3 loop spans 15 amino acids. The CDR3 reads CASSLSRAGANVLTF. DNA of the CDR3: TGTGCCAGCAGCTTAAGCCGGGCAGGGGCCAACGTCCTGACTTTC. Together with reference TRBV11-2 and TRBJ2-6, the CDR3 gives the full variable domain: EAGVAQSPRYKIIEKRQSVAFWCNPISGHATLYWYQQILGQGPKLLIQFQNNGVVDDSQLPKDRFSAERLKGVDSTLKIQPAKLEDSAVYLCASSLSRAGANVLTFGAGSRLTVL.

This clone was seen more than once but under ten times. This could be a read error, since a much larger clone is one nucleotide away. The DNA is left out, because the CDR3 cannot be placed on it with certainty; the CDR3 is given as TCRdb lists it. The chain links TRBV5-1 to TRBJ2-2. CDR1 is SGHRS and CDR2 is YFSETQ in the germline V gene. Termini included, the CDR3 measures 16 amino acids. CDR3 amino acids: CASSLAGYSIPGSCFF.

This clone was observed at least ten times. V gene TRBV9 combines with J gene TRBJ1-1; D is possibly TRBD1 (6 bases). V dropped 4 bases and J dropped 4 bases, with 20 bases sitting between them. Germline-derived CDR1 and CDR2 are SGDLS and YYNGEE. This CDR3 contains 16 residues. This CDR3 is CASSPQSGVEGTEAFF. The DNA for the CDR3 is TGTGCCAGCAGCCCACAATCAGGGGTGGAGGGCACTGAAGCTTTCTTT.

This clone was detected many times. The V call is TRBV19, the J call TRBJ2-4, with D tentatively TRBD1 (5 bases). Looked up from germline, CDR1 is LNHDA and CDR2 is SQIVND (reference sequence). Trimming stripped 6 bases from V and 8 bases from J, with 14 bases between. The CDR3 is made up of 13 amino acids. The CDR3 coding sequence is TGTGCCAGTAGCCCAGGGCGCGCGTACATTCAGTACTTC. Encoded protein: CASSPGRAYIQYF.

The J gene is TRBJ2-2, the V gene TRBV6-2 or TRBV6-3; 7 nucleotides line up with TRBD1. V was pared by 7 bases and J by 11 bases, with 10 bases of the junction left unmatched. The germline V gene encodes CDR1 MNHEY and CDR2 SVGEGT. The CDR3 is 13 residues long. The CDR3 sequence is CASMTGSSGELFF. The CDR3 coding sequence is TGTGCCAGCATGACAGGGTCGAGCGGTGAGCTGTTTTTT.

The table lists this clone with many counts. The chain employs TRBV12-3 or TRBV12-4 and TRBJ1-2; D not resolved. CDR3 length: 14 amino acids. Trimming stripped 3 bases from V and 5 bases from J, with 13 bases between. In nucleotides, the CDR3 is TGTGCCAGCAGTTTCATCTCTTTTACTTATGGCTACACCTTC. The encoded protein is CASSFISFTYGYTF.

This clone was counted ten times or more. The genes are TRBV27 and TRBJ1-1; a weak D match, TRBD1 (6 bases). The CDR3 has 16 residues. The V end was cut by 6 bases, the J end by 0 bases, with 17 bases between. CDR1 and CDR2 (germline): MNHEY, SMNVEV (reference sequence). The CDR3 sequence: CASSSGGRPMNTEAFF. Here the CDR3 DNA reads TGTGCCAGCAGCTCCGGGGGGCGCCCCATGAACACTGAAGCTTTCTTT.

This chain connects TRBV20-1 to TRBJ2-3; the D gene could be TRBD1 or TRBD2 (5 bases each). Germline loops: CDR1 DFQATT, CDR2 SNEGSKA (reference sequence). V was cut by 4 bases and J by 0 bases, with 14 bases left in between. The CDR3 consists of 15 residues. CDR3 sequence (DNA): TGCAGTGCTATCCGGGACCATCAAAGCACAGATACGCAGTATTTT. Translation: CSAIRDHQSTDTQYF.

This clone was recorded many times. The CDR3 spells CASSGGAGNTEAFF. The CDR3 DNA follows: TGTGCCAGCAGTGGGGGGGCGGGGAACACTGAAGCTTTCTTT. The chain uses TRBV28 and TRBJ1-1; tentatively, D is TRBD1 (6 bases). Germline-derived CDR1 and CDR2 are MDHEN and SYDVKM. This CDR3 contains 14 residues. V was trimmed by 5 bases and J by 1 base, leaving 11 bases between them.

This clone was picked up many times. This chain connects TRBV6-1 to TRBJ2-5; 8 nucleotides match TRBD2. Trimming removed 5 bases from V and 1 base from J; junction bases left unmatched: 6. CDR3 length equals 15 residues. Germline V gives CDR1 MNHNS, CDR2 SASEGT. This CDR3 is CASSPSGGLQETQYF. The CDR3 DNA reads as TGTGCCAGCAGTCCCAGCGGGGGCCTCCAAGAGACCCAGTACTTC.

This clone has ten or more counts. The rearrangement uses TRBV5-1 and TRBJ2-1, with D tentatively TRBD2 (6 bases). The V gene's germline CDR1 is SGHRS and CDR2 YFSETQ. Trimming stripped 0 bases from V and 0 bases from J, with 7 bases between. CDR3 size: 15 residues. CDR3 sequence: CASSLEDYSYNEQFF. For the CDR3, the DNA is TGCGCCAGCAGCTTGGAGGACTACTCCTACAATGAGCAGTTCTTC.

This clone has at least ten counts. Other DNA sequences of this sample code for an identical CDR3. This sequence joins TRBV9 and TRBJ2-7; 10 nucleotides line up with TRBD1. Per the germline V gene, CDR1 is SGDLS and CDR2 is YYNGEE. The trim removed 1 base at V and 3 bases at J, leaving 4 bases unmatched. CDR3 length equals 15 residues. The CDR3 DNA sequence: TGTGCCAGCAGCGTAACCGGGACAGGGGACTACGAGCAGTACTTC. This gives the protein CASSVTGTGDYEQYF.

This clone was seen at least ten times. The chain joins TRBV30 to TRBJ1-4; tentatively, D is TRBD1 (5 bases). The length of the CDR3 is 16 residues. The ends were cut back, 5 bases at V and 0 bases at J, with 16 bases in the middle. Germline V lookup: CDR1 GTSNPN, CDR2 SVGIG (reference sequence). DNA for the CDR3: TGTGCCTGGGGCTCAGGGAGGATGACAACTAATGAAAAACTGTTTTTT. It specifies CAWGSGRMTTNEKLFF.

This clone has ten or more counts. The rearrangement joins TRBV27 to TRBJ2-2, with 13 positions matching TRBD2. The CDR3 is 16 amino acids. Germline loops: CDR1 MNHEY, CDR2 SMNVEV (reference sequence). V trimming: 4 bases; J trimming: 4 bases; junction bases outside the gene matches: 3. CDR3 in DNA: TGTGCCAGCAGTTCCAGACTAGCGGGAGGCACCGGGGAGCTGTTTTTT. It encodes CASSSRLAGGTGELFF.

Ten or more counts support this clone. The chain has TRBV5-1 and TRBJ1-5; D ambiguous. This CDR3 is built from 15 residues. The V gene lost 0 bases and the J gene lost 7 bases, with 14 bases spanning the gap. Germline CDR1 is SGHRS and CDR2 is YFSETQ. The CDR3 loop reads CASSLGEDAGQPQHF. The CDR3 DNA reads as TGCGCCAGCAGCTTGGGGGAGGATGCGGGGCAGCCCCAGCATTTT.

V and J are TRBV11-2 and TRBJ2-3; 10 nucleotides align to TRBD2. The CDR3 is 14 amino acids. Germline V gene lookup returns CDR1 SGHAT and CDR2 FQNNGV. The CDR3 DNA reads as TGTGTCAGTAGCTTAAGCGGGGGGGGAGATACGCAGTATTTT. Amino acid sequence: CVSSLSGGGDTQYF.

This rearrangement joins TRBV5-1 to TRBJ2-7; D is uncertain. Germline V gives CDR1 SGHRS, CDR2 YFSETQ. This CDR3 comprises 13 residues. V dropped 0 bases and J dropped 8 bases, with 12 bases sitting between them. The CDR3 protein is CASSLEPRRKQYF. DNA for the CDR3: TGCGCCAGCAGCTTGGAACCCCGTAGGAAGCAGTACTTC.

This clone was recorded many times. CDR3 region: CASSLDGSLSTEAFF. CDR3 DNA: TGCGCCAGCAGCCTCGATGGTTCCTTGAGCACTGAAGCTTTCTTT. The chain couples TRBV5-1 to TRBJ1-1; D unresolved. CDR3 length: 15 residues. Trimming took 4 bases from V and 4 from J, leaving 17 bases between them. Germline V gives CDR1 SGHRS, CDR2 YFSETQ.

By share of the sample, this clone is medium-sized (0.01 to 0.1%). This sample includes further DNA sequences coding for the same CDR3. This chain uses TRBV12-3 or TRBV12-4 with TRBJ1-2; 8 bases agree with TRBD1. With 6 bases clipped from V and 8 bases from J, the junction kept 11 bases outside the gene matches. The CDR3 runs to 14 residues. The CDR3 reads CASRYTTGANGYTF. The CDR3 DNA reads TGTGCCAGCAGATACACGACAGGGGCCAACGGCTACACCTTC.

Details on this clone: One junction end does not reproduce the germline sequence, and a read error may be involved. The J gene is TRBJ2-5, the V gene TRBV28; no firm D call. Germline V gene sequence: CDR1 MDHEN, CDR2 SYDVKM. The CDR3 is 14 residues long. DNA for the CDR3: TGTGCCAGCACCACCGGCGGCGGCCGAGAGACCCATTACTTC. This encodes CASTTGGGRETHYF.

The table lists this clone with many counts. The chain links TRBV18 to TRBJ1-5; 7 nucleotides align to TRBD1. CDR1 and CDR2 (germline): KGHSH, LQKENI. Unmatched junction bases numbered 10, after V lost 6 bases and J lost 5 bases. The CDR3 consists of 15 residues. The chain's CDR3 is CASSPSGTDHQPQHF. For the CDR3, the DNA is TGTGCCAGCTCTCCCTCCGGGACAGACCATCAGCCCCAGCATTTT.